The next 12 T cell receptor beta chains were all read from a single sample in a study of shared clonotypes between healthy human individuals (dated by TCRdb to about 2020). The library was built by means of the immunoSEQ multiplex PCR assay. TCRdb retrieved this table from immuneACCESS and kept in-frame rearrangements only. Not all clones are present; in checked studies, unresolved V genes account for under half, and no reason is known for the remainder. Counted in this sample were some 2,000,000 clones; about 95% of them appeared once. In total, the top ten clones hold roughly 1.1% of the sample. CD8 naive samples were obtained by positive selection for CCR7 among CD45RO-negative cells, yielding a CD45RA+CCR7+ population from which TemRA cells were excluded. Sequencing was done on a sample of naive CD8+ T cells sorted from blood. In light of the paper, this sample's cell subset or site label describes: CD45RA+CCR7+. The receptor set was obtained from a man younger than 35 in good health.

This chain uses TRBV5-4 with TRBJ2-7; D may be TRBD2 (6 bases). The CDR3 is 15 amino acids. V was clipped by 0 bases and J by 5 bases, with 15 bases between them. Germline assignment: CDR1 SGHNT and CDR2 YYREEE (reference sequence). CDR3 residues: CASSLVGGADNEQYF. In DNA form, the CDR3 reads TGTGCCAGCAGCTTGGTCGGCGGGGCGGACAACGAGCAGTACTTC. The full variable domain, rest sourced from reference TRBV5-4 and TRBJ2-7, is ETGVTQSPTHLIKTRGQQVTLRCSSQSGHNTVSWYQQALGQGPQFIFQYYREEENGRGNFPPRFSGLQFPNYSSELNVNALELDDSALYLCASSLVGGADNEQYFGPGTRLTVT.

The chain recombines TRBV27 with TRBJ1-1, with D possibly matching TRBD1 (6 bases). The CDR3 has 14 amino acids. Trimming removed 1 base at V and 0 bases at J, with 6 bases between. CDR1 and CDR2 from the germline V gene are MNHEY and SMNVEV (reference sequence). The CDR3 protein is CASSLYRVNTEAFF. The DNA of the CDR3 is TGTGCCAGCAGTTTATACAGGGTGAACACTGAAGCTTTCTTT.

The V and J genes are TRBV4-1 and TRBJ2-7, with D perhaps matching TRBD1 (5 bases). Germline CDR1 reads MGHRA; CDR2 reads YSYEKL. The ends were cut back, 1 base at V and 3 bases at J, with 13 bases in the middle. This CDR3 has 15 amino acids. Here the CDR3 reads CASSQVDSPLYEQYF. CDR3 nucleotides: TGCGCCAGCAGCCAAGTCGACAGTCCCCTCTACGAGCAGTACTTC.

On this clone: The same CDR3 is also encoded by other DNA sequences in this sample. This sequence joins TRBV30 and TRBJ1-1; possible D gene TRBD1, 5 bases. V was trimmed by 0 bases and J by 5 bases, leaving 10 bases between them. The CDR3 runs to 13 residues. CDR1 and CDR2 (germline): GTSNPN, SVGIG (reference sequence). For the CDR3, the DNA is TGTGCCTGGAGTGTCGGGGGTGGTACTGAAGCTTTCTTT. Its translation: CAWSVGGGTEAFF.

The J gene is TRBJ2-2, the V gene TRBV7-9, with D perhaps matching TRBD1 (5 bases). The CDR3 loop spans 14 amino acids. Trimming shortened V by 7 bases and J by 5 bases, and 14 bases separated the two germline ends. Germline V gene data show CDR1 as SEHNR and CDR2 as FQNEAQ (reference sequence). The CDR3 bases are TGTGCCAGCATCTTCAGGGTAGAGACCGGGGAGCTGTTTTTT. It is translated as CASIFRVETGELFF.

The genes are TRBV5-1 and TRBJ2-7; either TRBD1 or TRBD2 may fit D (5 bases each). The V end lost 3 bases, the J end lost 2 bases, and 18 bases lay between the germline ends. Germline loops: CDR1 SGHRS, CDR2 YFSETQ. CDR3 length: 16 residues. CDR3 sequence: CASSYSGTQDTYEQYF. The DNA of the CDR3 is TGCGCCAGCAGCTATTCCGGGACGCAGGACACCTACGAGCAGTACTTC.

The chain joins TRBV14 to TRBJ2-3, with no clear D. The germline CDR1 and CDR2 sequences are SGHDN and FVKESK. The CDR3 runs to 15 residues. The ends were cut back, 1 base at V and 2 bases at J, with 10 bases in the middle. The CDR3 DNA reads as TGTGCCAGCAGCCAAGTAGGCGATCCCACAGATACGCAGTATTTT. Translating gives CASSQVGDPTDTQYF.

This chain connects TRBV5-4 to TRBJ2-4; TRBD2 aligns across 7 bases. Germline assignment: CDR1 SGHNT and CDR2 YYREEE (reference sequence). The CDR3 contains 15 residues. The junction had 8 bases not matched to a gene; V was cut back by 2 bases and J by 6 bases. CDR3 region: CASSLSGNEGNIQYF. The CDR3, as DNA: TGTGCCAGCAGCTTAAGCGGGAACGAGGGAAACATTCAGTACTTC.

The chain is built from TRBV5-1 and TRBJ2-7, with D possibly being TRBD1 or TRBD2 (5 bases each). The germline gives CDR1 SGHRS, CDR2 YFSETQ. V was pared by 7 bases and J by 1 base, with 15 bases between. The CDR3 has 14 residues. The CDR3 reads CASGPGTVSYEQYF. In DNA form, the CDR3 reads TGCGCCAGCGGGCCCGGGACGGTATCCTACGAGCAGTACTTC.

V is TRBV7-3 and J is TRBJ2-4; tentative D call: TRBD1 (5 bases). The V gene's germline CDR1 is SGHTA and CDR2 FQGTGA. Trimming shortened V by 8 bases and J by 1 base, and 24 bases separated the two germline ends. The CDR3 extends over 18 amino acids. CDR3 nucleotide sequence: TGTGCCAGCCGACGTTCTTTAACCCCAGGGTTTGCCAAAAACATTCAGTACTTC. Translating it yields CASRRSLTPGFAKNIQYF.

CDR3 DNA: TGTGCCAGCAGCTCCCCACCAGCGGGGACCGGGGAGCTGTTTTTT. Translated, it gives CASSSPPAGTGELFF. The V call is TRBV11-3, the J call TRBJ2-2, with TRBD2 matching 7 bases. Germline CDR1 SGHNT, CDR2 YENEEA. Trimming removed 4 bases from V and 5 bases from J; junction bases left unmatched: 7. The CDR3 sequence is 15 residues long.

The J gene is TRBJ1-4, the V gene TRBV7-2; D might be TRBD1 (6 bases). Trimming left V 8 bases short and J 4 bases short, with 14 bases between. The germline CDR1 and CDR2 sequences are SGHTA and FQGNSA. The CDR3 has 14 amino acids. The CDR3 DNA reads as TGTGCCAGCGGGGTGACAGGCTTTAATGAAAAACTGTTTTTT. Translating gives CASGVTGFNEKLFF.